One and the same sample provided the 30 T cell receptor beta chains below, sequenced in a study of tumor T cells in aggressive B-cell lymphoma. Generated by immunoSEQ multiplex PCR, the TCRdb table keeps only in-frame clones and is missing some. Altogether about 2,200 clones are present, about 85% being singletons, with the ten largest covering approximately 2.8%. Sequencing input: tumor tissue. These receptors originate from an adult with diffuse large B cell lymphoma.

This chain links TRBV29-1 with TRBJ2-3; the D gene is possibly TRBD2 (5 bases). Germline CDR1 reads SQVTM; CDR2 reads ANQGSEA. Trimming shortened V by 7 bases and J by 3 bases, and 26 bases separated the two germline ends. The CDR3 extends over 17 amino acids. As DNA, the CDR3 is TGCAGCGCCTTAACCGTTAGAGCGAGCGGCTTAACAGATACGCAGTATTTT. Translated, it gives CSALTVRASGLTDTQYF.

The chain is built from TRBV7-9 and TRBJ2-7, with a possible D match to TRBD1 (6 bases). The CDR3 runs to 16 residues. Germline V gives CDR1 SEHNR, CDR2 FQNEAQ (reference sequence). V lost 0 bases and J 3 bases, leaving 15 bases between the germline ends. The CDR3 nucleotides read TGTGCCAGCAGCTTAGCGAACAGGGTGGGGATCTACGAGCAGTACTTC. This gives the protein CASSLANRVGIYEQYF.

V usage is TRBV10-3 and J usage is TRBJ1-2; no clear D. V lost 6 bases, J lost 3 bases, and 14 bases lay in between. Germline loops: CDR1 ENHRY, CDR2 SYGVKD. This CDR3 region has 14 residues. CDR3 loop: CAIRALEVHYGYTF. As DNA, the CDR3 is TGTGCCATCAGGGCCCTAGAGGTCCACTATGGCTACACCTTC.

The genes are TRBV9 and TRBJ2-1; 7 nucleotides align to TRBD1. CDR1 and CDR2 from the germline V gene are SGDLS and YYNGEE. The CDR3 length is 12 residues. The J segment lost 8 bases and the V segment lost 3 bases, leaving 2 bases of the junction unmatched. The CDR3 coding sequence is TGTGCCAGCAGCGGGACAGGTTATGAGCAGTTCTTC. This codes for CASSGTGYEQFF.

The chain recombines TRBV29-1 with TRBJ2-7; 7 bases match TRBD2. Germline CDR1 is SQVTM and CDR2 is ANQGSEA. This CDR3 comprises 11 residues. The junction had 9 bases not matched to a gene; V was cut back by 7 bases and J by 9 bases. The CDR3 reads CSAGTTGGQYF. The CDR3 nucleotides are TGCAGCGCCGGGACCACGGGAGGGCAGTACTTC.

The chain links TRBV7-9 to TRBJ2-5; TRBD1 agrees at 7 bases. Germline V gene data show CDR1 as SEHNR and CDR2 as FQNEAQ (reference sequence). Trimming took 4 bases from V and 3 from J; bases not matched to a gene: 5. The CDR3 covers 14 residues. DNA for the CDR3: TGTGCCAGCAGCTCACAAACAGGGGAAGAGACCCAGTACTTC. It specifies CASSSQTGEETQYF.

The chain uses TRBV19 and TRBJ1-2; D is ambiguous. Germline CDR1 LNHDA, CDR2 SQIVND (reference sequence). Trimming cost V 5 bases and J 8 bases, with 9 bases left between them. The CDR3 spans 11 residues. This CDR3 is CASSFRSGYTF. Written as DNA, the CDR3 is TGTGCCAGTAGTTTCCGGAGCGGCTACACCTTC.

The chain employs TRBV6-5 and TRBJ2-7; 11 bases align to TRBD2. The CDR3 contains 15 residues. Looked up from germline, CDR1 is MNHEY and CDR2 is SVGAGI. V lost 4 bases and J lost 3; bases outside the gene matches: 5. This CDR3 reads CASSWTGTSGYEQYF. The CDR3 DNA reads TGTGCCAGCAGTTGGACCGGGACTAGCGGCTACGAGCAGTACTTC.

This clone was observed once. This chain links TRBV7-9 with TRBJ1-1; D is perhaps TRBD1 (6 bases). The V gene's germline CDR1 is SEHNR and CDR2 FQNEAQ (reference sequence). The CDR3 extends over 15 amino acids. V dropped 6 bases and J dropped 0 bases, with 14 bases sitting between them. CDR3 sequence: CASSSLRQVNTEAFF. The DNA of the CDR3 is TGTGCCAGCAGTTCCTTAAGACAGGTGAACACTGAAGCTTTCTTT.

The rearrangement links TRBV29-1 to TRBJ1-3; the D is unclear. The CDR3 loop spans 13 amino acids. Germline V gives CDR1 SQVTM, CDR2 ANQGSEA. Trimming removed 4 bases from V and 4 bases from J, with 11 bases in between. DNA of the CDR3: TGCAGCGTTGCGGCGGGGTTCGGAAACACCATATATTTT. Translating it yields CSVAAGFGNTIYF. Complete variable domain (other parts from reference TRBV29-1 and TRBJ1-3): SAVISQKPSRDICQRGTSLTIQCQVDSQVTMMFWYRQQPGQSLTLIATANQGSEATYESGFVIDKFPISRPNLTFSTLTVSNMSPEDSSIYLCSVAAGFGNTIYFGEGSWLTVV.

The CDR3 is CASSLEEGWNTEAFF. The CDR3 DNA follows: TGTGCCAGCAGCTTAGAGGAGGGATGGAACACTGAAGCTTTCTTT. The chain combines TRBV7-9 with TRBJ1-1; D call uncertain. Germline V gene data show CDR1 as SEHNR and CDR2 as FQNEAQ (reference sequence). This CDR3 has 15 residues. Trimming took off 1 base at V and 1 base at J, with 10 bases between the two ends. Filled out from reference TRBV7-9 and TRBJ1-1, the complete variable domain reads DTGVSQNPRHKITKRGQNVTFRCDPISEHNRLYWYRQTLGQGPEFLTYFQNEAQLEKSRLLSDRFSAERPKGSFSTLEIQRTEQGDSAMYLCASSLEEGWNTEAFFGQGTRLTVV.

The V call is TRBV15, the J call TRBJ2-1, with D perhaps TRBD2 (6 bases). Trimming stripped 1 base from V and 4 bases from J, with 14 bases between. Germline V gene data show CDR1 as LNHNV and CDR2 as YYDKDF (reference sequence). CDR3 length equals 16 residues. CDR3 bases: TGTGCCACCAGCAGAGTCTCGGGAGACGCTTACAATGAGCAGTTCTTC. It translates to CATSRVSGDAYNEQFF.

CDR3 region: CASSLVLAGVYEQYF. The CDR3 DNA follows: TGTGCCAGCAGCTTAGTTTTAGCGGGAGTCTACGAGCAGTACTTC. V usage is TRBV7-9 and J usage is TRBJ2-7, with 9 nucleotides matching TRBD2. Germline CDR1 is SEHNR and CDR2 is FQNEAQ (reference sequence). Unmatched junction bases numbered 4, after V lost 1 base and J lost 3 bases. The CDR3 covers 15 residues. Looking up the rest from reference TRBV7-9 and TRBJ2-7 gives the full variable domain: DTGVSQNPRHKITKRGQNVTFRCDPISEHNRLYWYRQTLGQGPEFLTYFQNEAQLEKSRLLSDRFSAERPKGSFSTLEIQRTEQGDSAMYLCASSLVLAGVYEQYFGPGTRLTVT.

The chain carries TRBV18 and TRBJ2-1; 11 nucleotides match TRBD2. Germline lookup yields CDR1 KGHSH and CDR2 LQKENI. There are 18 residues in the CDR3. J gave up 5 bases and V 3 bases, and 12 bases lay outside the gene matches. CDR3 loop: CASSPAPLAGEGNNEQFF. The CDR3 DNA is TGTGCCAGCTCACCCGCCCCACTAGCGGGAGAAGGGAACAATGAGCAGTTCTTC.

The J gene is TRBJ2-3, the V gene TRBV28; no firm D call. The CDR3 is made up of 15 amino acids. Germline values: CDR1 MDHEN, CDR2 SYDVKM. Trimming cost V 2 bases and J 7 bases, with 16 bases left between them. The CDR3 bases are TGTGCCAGCAGTTTACTACTGGCGCGGATTAATACGCAGTATTTT. Translated, it gives CASSLLLARINTQYF. The variable domain in full, with the rest retrieved from reference TRBV28 and TRBJ2-3, is DVKVTQSSRYLVKRTGEKVFLECVQDMDHENMFWYRQDPGLGLRLIYFSYDVKMKEKGDIPEGYSVSREKKERFSLILESASTNQTSMYLCASSLLLARINTQYFGPGTRLTVL.

This clone was recorded once. This chain links TRBV28 with TRBJ1-5; 8 positions match TRBD1. This CDR3 is 16 amino acids long. With V trimmed by 5 bases and J by 3 bases, 9 bases remained unmatched. Germline V gives CDR1 MDHEN, CDR2 SYDVKM. The CDR3 DNA follows: TGTGCCAGCAGTACTACAGGGGGGGACCTCAATCAGCCCCAGCATTTT. Its protein product is CASSTTGGDLNQPQHF. Together with reference TRBV28 and TRBJ1-5, the CDR3 gives the full variable domain: DVKVTQSSRYLVKRTGEKVFLECVQDMDHENMFWYRQDPGLGLRLIYFSYDVKMKEKGDIPEGYSVSREKKERFSLILESASTNQTSMYLCASSTTGGDLNQPQHFGDGTRLSIL.

A note on this clone: The junction and the germline gene differ at one end; a read error may be behind it. The chain recombines TRBV7-2 with TRBJ1-1, with TRBD1 as a possible D gene (6 bases). The CDR3 is made up of 14 amino acids. Germline CDR1 reads SGHTA; CDR2 reads FQGNSA. The CDR3 spells CASSLGTGNAEAFF. CDR3 DNA sequence: TGTGCCAGCAGCTTAGGTACAGGGAACGCTGAAGCTTTCTTT.

The gene calls are TRBV13 and TRBJ1-6; possibly TRBD1 for D (5 bases). Trimming left V 7 bases short and J 10 bases short, with 20 bases between. This CDR3 contains 15 residues. Per the germline V gene, CDR1 is PRHDT and CDR2 is FYEKMQ (reference sequence). CDR3 in DNA: TGTGCCAGCACCACTTACGGGTCAGGGAAATCACCCCTCCACTTT. Its translation: CASTTYGSGKSPLHF.

The chain has TRBV4-1 and TRBJ2-7; 7 bases line up with TRBD1. The CDR3 has 14 residues. V was clipped by 4 bases and J by 2 bases; unmatched bases: 5. CDR1 is MGHRA, CDR2 YSYEKL, per germline. The CDR3 sequence is CASSPWDSPYEQYF. CDR3 DNA sequence: TGCGCCAGCAGCCCCTGGGACAGTCCCTACGAGCAGTACTTC.

There are a few counts of this clone. The chain recombines TRBV28 with TRBJ1-4, with D maybe TRBD1 (6 bases). Per the germline V gene, CDR1 is MDHEN and CDR2 is SYDVKM. The CDR3 totals 14 residues. Trimming took 5 bases from V and 7 from J, leaving 14 bases between them. The CDR3 DNA reads as TGTGCCAGCAGTCCGCCAGGGGTCGGTGAAAAACTGTTTTTT. This sequence encodes CASSPPGVGEKLFF.

This clone was picked up one time. J is TRBJ2-2 and V is TRBV5-1, with 8 bases that match TRBD2. With V trimmed by 0 bases and J by 7 bases, 8 bases remained unmatched. The CDR3 contains 16 residues. Per germline, CDR1 SGHRS and CDR2 YFSETQ. The CDR3 DNA reads TGCGCCAGCAGCTTGGGATCGGGGGGGCCTATCGGGGAGCTGTTTTTT. Its protein is CASSLGSGGPIGELFF.

The V call is TRBV30, the J call TRBJ1-1; D remains unclear. V dropped 2 bases and J dropped 6 bases, with 13 bases sitting between them. The CDR3 covers 13 residues. Per germline, CDR1 GTSNPN and CDR2 SVGIG (reference sequence). In nucleotides, the CDR3 is TGTGCCTGGAGTCGCACGAGCGGCGCTGAAGCTTTCTTT. It is translated as CAWSRTSGAEAFF.

This clone was counted only a few times. The chain has TRBV7-8 and TRBJ2-1; 9 nucleotides align to TRBD2. With 5 bases clipped from V and 4 bases from J, the junction kept 9 bases outside the gene matches. This CDR3 region has 16 residues. Per germline, CDR1 SGHVS and CDR2 FQNEAQ. DNA for the CDR3: TGTGCCAGCAGCCCCCTATTCACTAGCGGGTACAATGAGCAGTTCTTC. Translation: CASSPLFTSGYNEQFF.

The J gene is TRBJ2-2, the V gene TRBV14; 8 bases map to TRBD1. CDR1 is SGHDN, CDR2 FVKESK, per germline. CDR3 length equals 17 residues. Trimming cost V 2 bases and J 5 bases; bases outside gene matches: 10. The CDR3 loop is CASSQLEGTGPTGELFF. In DNA, the CDR3 is TGTGCCAGCAGCCAATTGGAAGGGACAGGACCAACCGGGGAGCTGTTTTTT. Variable domain in full (rest from reference TRBV14 and TRBJ2-2): EAGVTQFPSHSVIEKGQTVTLRCDPISGHDNLYWYRRVMGKEIKFLLHFVKESKQDESGMPNNRFLAERTGGTYSTLKVQPAELEDSGVYFCASSQLEGTGPTGELFFGEGSRLTVL.

The chain recombines TRBV15 with TRBJ2-2, with D possibly TRBD1 on 5 matching bases. V gave up 11 bases and J gave up 0 bases, with 10 bases separating them. Germline CDR1 and CDR2: LNHNV and YYDKDF (reference sequence). The CDR3 extends over 13 amino acids. The CDR3 sequence is CASQGANTGELFF. The CDR3 region has the DNA TGTGCCTCCCAGGGTGCGAACACCGGGGAGCTGTTTTTT.

This clone was found once. The J gene is TRBJ2-1, the V gene TRBV7-8, with D maybe TRBD2 (6 bases). The V gene's germline CDR1 is SGHVS and CDR2 FQNEAQ. There are 18 residues in the CDR3. V was pared by 1 base and J by 0 bases, with 16 bases between. This CDR3 is CASSLGYGGVGSYNEQFF. As DNA, the CDR3 is TGTGCCAGCAGCTTAGGTTATGGCGGGGTAGGCTCCTACAATGAGCAGTTCTTC.

This clone was recorded a few times. The rearrangement uses TRBV10-1 and TRBJ1-5, with D tentatively TRBD1 (6 bases). CDR3 length: 16 amino acids. Germline CDR1 WNHNN, CDR2 SYGVQD (reference sequence). Deletions cut 1 base from V and 6 bases from J, with 16 bases between. The chain's CDR3 is CASSEFPGALIQPQHF. The DNA for the CDR3 is TGCGCCAGCAGTGAGTTTCCAGGGGCTCTGATTCAGCCCCAGCATTTT.

This chain uses TRBV5-1 with TRBJ2-1; D is undetermined. Germline lookup yields CDR1 SGHRS and CDR2 YFSETQ. V was pared by 0 bases and J by 10 bases, with 8 bases between. There are 12 residues in the CDR3. The CDR3 protein is CASSLALPEQFF. In DNA form, the CDR3 reads TGCGCCAGCAGCTTGGCACTACCGGAGCAGTTCTTC.

This chain connects TRBV4-1 to TRBJ2-5; a weak D match, TRBD1 (6 bases). The V gene's germline CDR1 is MGHRA and CDR2 YSYEKL. Trimming took 0 bases from V and 2 from J, leaving 13 bases between them. The CDR3 length is 16 residues. CDR3 in amino acids: CASSQDRGVLQETQYF. CDR3 in DNA: TGCGCCAGCAGCCAAGACAGGGGCGTCCTTCAAGAGACCCAGTACTTC.

The chain couples TRBV19 to TRBJ1-2; TRBD1 matches at 9 bases. Germline V gene data show CDR1 as LNHDA and CDR2 as SQIVND (reference sequence). The CDR3 sequence is 15 residues long. Trimming at V came to 5 bases and at J to 4 bases, leaving 8 bases not matched to a gene. CDR3 in DNA: TGTGCCAGTAGTGCTAACCGGGACAGGGTCTATGGCTACACCTTC. Translating it yields CASSANRDRVYGYTF.